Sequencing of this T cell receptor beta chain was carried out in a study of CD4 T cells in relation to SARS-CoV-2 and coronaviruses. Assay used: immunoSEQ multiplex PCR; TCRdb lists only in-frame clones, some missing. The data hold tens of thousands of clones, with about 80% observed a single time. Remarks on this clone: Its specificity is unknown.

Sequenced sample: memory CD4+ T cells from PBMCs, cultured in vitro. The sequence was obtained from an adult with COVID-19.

This chain's CDR3 is CASSLTAGARNQPQHF. Here the CDR3 DNA reads TGTGCCAGCAGCCTCACGGCGGGGGCGAGGAATCAGCCCCAGCATTTT. V usage is TRBV28 and J usage is TRBJ1-5, with D maybe TRBD1 (6 bases). V was clipped by 6 bases and J by 4 bases, with 19 bases between them. Germline values: CDR1 MDHEN, CDR2 SYDVKM. The CDR3 consists of 16 residues.